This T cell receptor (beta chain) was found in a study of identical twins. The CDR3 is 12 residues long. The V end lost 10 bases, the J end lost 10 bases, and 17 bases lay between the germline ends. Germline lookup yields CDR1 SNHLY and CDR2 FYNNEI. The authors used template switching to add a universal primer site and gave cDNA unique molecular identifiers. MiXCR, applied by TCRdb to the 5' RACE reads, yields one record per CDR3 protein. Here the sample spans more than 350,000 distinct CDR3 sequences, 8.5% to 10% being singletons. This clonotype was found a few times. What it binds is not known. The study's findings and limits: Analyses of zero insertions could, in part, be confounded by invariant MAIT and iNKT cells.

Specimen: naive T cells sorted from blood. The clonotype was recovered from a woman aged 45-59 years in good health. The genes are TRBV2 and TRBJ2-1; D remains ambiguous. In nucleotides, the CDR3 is TGTGCCACTCCTCAAGGACCGAAAGAGCAGTTCTTC. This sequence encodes CATPQGPKEQFF.